Listed below are T cell receptor beta chains from one sample, sequenced in a study of vaccination and CD4 T cells after COVID-19. No antigen has been assigned to these receptors. MiXCR, run by TCRdb on the PCR reads, gives a single entry per CDR3 protein. The sample has about 26,000 distinct CDR3 sequences; under 40% are singletons. The source material was CD4+ T cells from blood, cultured in vitro, sampled about 7 months after SARS-CoV-2 vaccination. The source of these receptors is a human donor who had recovered from COVID-19. The CDR3 runs from the conserved cysteine through the conserved F or W. A D gene is named only where the DNA matches it firmly. Expanded clones are given a class, and other clones once, few, many or no size at all.

V gene	D gene	J gene	clone size	CDR3 DNA	CDR3 protein
TRBV7-8	TRBD1	TRBJ1-5	-	TGTGCCAGCAGCGTGCAGGGGGTCAATCAGCCCCAGCATTTT	CASSVQGVNQPQHF
TRBV19	TRBD2	TRBJ2-3	few	TGTGCCAGTACAAAGGGACTAGCGGCCACAGATACGCAGTATTTT	CASTKGLAATDTQYF
TRBV23-1	-	TRBJ1-1	-	TGCGCCAGCACTGGCCGGGGCCCTGAAGCTTTCTTT	CASTGRGPEAFF
TRBV7-3	TRBD1	TRBJ2-5	few	TGTGCCAGCAGCGAAACGGGACAGCTCCTTGGAGAGACCCAGTACTTC	CASSETGQLLGETQYF
TRBV19	TRBD1	TRBJ2-2	few	TGTGCCAGTAGCGACAGGGGGACCACCGGGGAGCTGTTTTTT	CASSDRGTTGELFF
TRBV20-1	TRBD2	TRBJ2-5	-	TGCAGTGCTAGACAACTAGCGGGTGCTGTACGTCAAGAGACCCAGTACTTC	CSARQLAGAVRQETQYF
TRBV28	-	TRBJ2-7	-	TGTGCCAGCAGGGGGGGCGTTAACTCCTACGAGCAGTACTTC	CASRGGVNSYEQYF
TRBV7-9	-	TRBJ1-3	-	TGTGCCAGCAGCTTGGAACGAGGGTACTCTGGAAACACCATATATTTT	CASSLERGYSGNTIYF
TRBV7-3	-	TRBJ2-5	few	TGTGCCAGCAGCTTAAGTCTGGGGGAGACCCAGTACTTC	CASSLSLGETQYF
TRBV7-9	-	TRBJ2-3	-	TGTGCCAGCAGCTTAAGTCCTTTGAGGGAAGGTGCAGATACGCAGTATTTT	CASSLSPLREGADTQYF
TRBV5-8	-	TRBJ2-5	-	TGTGCCAGCAGCTTATGGGGAGGCCAAGAGACCCAGTACTTC	CASSLWGGQETQYF
TRBV20-1	TRBD1	TRBJ1-5	-	TGCAGTGCTGCTGGGACAGGGGAGCCCTGGCTGGACAATCAGCCCCAGCATTTT	CSAAGTGEPWLDNQPQHF
TRBV21-1	-	TRBJ2-1	-	TGTGCCAGCAGCAAAGGTTACAGCGGGAGGTACAAGGATGAGCAGTTCTTC	CASSKGYSGRYKDEQFF
TRBV6-2/TRBV6-3	-	TRBJ2-7	few	TGTGCCAGCAGTTCCGGGGGCCTTTTCTACGAGCAGTACTTC	CASSSGGLFYEQYF
TRBV6-1	-	TRBJ2-1	few	TGTGCCAGCACCTTGGGGGCAGGAGCCTACAATGAGCAGTTCTTC	CASTLGAGAYNEQFF
TRBV6-1	TRBD2	TRBJ2-7	medium-sized	TGTGCCAGCAGTAGAGTTGGAGGGACTAGCGCTACCTACGAGCAGTACTTC	CASSRVGGTSATYEQYF
TRBV20-1	TRBD2	TRBJ2-1	few	TGCAGTGCTAGCAGGCTAGCGGGAGCCTATGAGCAGTTCTTC	CSASRLAGAYEQFF
TRBV7-9	-	TRBJ1-1	few	TGTGCCAGCAGCGGGGGACATTCGCACACTGAAGCTTTCTTT	CASSGGHSHTEAFF
TRBV2	TRBD1	TRBJ1-2	few	TGTGCCAGCAGTGGGGACAGTAGTAATGGCTACACCTTC	CASSGDSSNGYTF
TRBV19	-	TRBJ2-3	-	TGTGCCAGTAGTCCTTGGGGGCCGGGGAACACAGATACGCAGTATTTT	CASSPWGPGNTDTQYF
TRBV27	TRBD2	TRBJ2-7	-	TGTGCCAGCAGTGCCCCCAGACTAGCGGGAGCCTCCTACGAGCAGTACTTC	CASSAPRLAGASYEQYF
TRBV2	-	TRBJ2-5	-	TGTGCCAGCAACAATGATCGAGGAGCTGGGGAGACCCAGTACTTC	CASNNDRGAGETQYF
TRBV20-1	TRBD1	TRBJ1-5	-	TGCAGTGCTTCGGACAGGGGAGAGGGTCAGCCCCAGCATTTT	CSASDRGEGQPQHF
TRBV6-1	TRBD2	TRBJ2-5	-	TGTGCCAGCAGCACTAGCGCCGGTCACCAAGAGACCCAGTACTTC	CASSTSAGHQETQYF
TRBV15	-	TRBJ2-3	few	TGTGCCACCAGCAGAGATCAGAGAGATACGCAGTATTTT	CATSRDQRDTQYF
TRBV20-1	TRBD2	TRBJ2-5	-	TGCAGTGCCACCTCGGGACTAGCGGGAGGGCCGCGGGGGGAGACCCAGTACTTC	CSATSGLAGGPRGETQYF
TRBV6-1	-	TRBJ2-3	-	TGTGCCAGCAGGAGAGCTACCGGAACAGATACGCAGTATTTT	CASRRATGTDTQYF
TRBV20-1	-	TRBJ2-1	-	TGCAGTGCACGGAACTACAATGAGCAGTTCTTC	CSARNYNEQFF
TRBV5-6	-	TRBJ2-2	-	TGTGCCAGCAGCTTGGAAGCTAGAGCCGGGGAGCTGTTTTTT	CASSLEARAGELFF
TRBV12-3/TRBV12-4	-	TRBJ2-4	-	TGTGCCAGCAGTCCAATAGGACAGGGAGGGAACATTCAGTACTTC	CASSPIGQGGNIQYF
TRBV20-1	TRBD1	TRBJ1-3	-	TGCAGTGCTGGACAGGGCGACACCATATATTTT	CSAGQGDTIYF
TRBV7-9	-	TRBJ1-4	few	TGTGCCAGCAGCTTAGGCTCAGGCGATGAAAAACTGTTTTTT	CASSLGSGDEKLFF
TRBV28	-	TRBJ2-7	-	TGTGCCAGCAGTTTAACAGCACAGCTCTACGAGCAGTACTTC	CASSLTAQLYEQYF
TRBV7-2	TRBD1	TRBJ1-1	medium-sized	TGTGCCAGCAGCCCCGACAGGGTGGGTGAAGCTTTCTTT	CASSPDRVGEAFF
TRBV24-1	-	TRBJ2-1	few	TGTGCCACCAGTGGCACGCTAGACCCCAATGAGCAGTTCTTC	CATSGTLDPNEQFF
TRBV20-1	-	TRBJ2-5	-	TGCAGTGCTAGAGATCCCCAGGGGTACCAAGAGACCCAGTACTTC	CSARDPQGYQETQYF
TRBV28	TRBD2	TRBJ2-1	-	TGTGCCAGCAGTATCCGTTTCAGGAGGGAGGGCAATGAGCAGTTCTTC	CASSIRFRREGNEQFF
TRBV20-1	TRBD1	TRBJ1-6	-	TGCAGTGCTAGTGAAACAGGGGGCTTGACACCCCTCCACTTT	CSASETGGLTPLHF
TRBV20-1	-	TRBJ2-6	few	TGCAGTGCTGGGAAACAGGGCTCTGGGGCCAACGTCCTGACTTTC	CSAGKQGSGANVLTF
TRBV2	TRBD2	TRBJ2-7	-	TGTGCCAGCAAATTACTAGCGGAGGGCTACGAGCAGTACTTC	CASKLLAEGYEQYF
TRBV5-4	TRBD2	TRBJ2-7	few	TGTGCCAGCAGCTCGGGGGGTCAGGGCGGCTCCTACGAGCAGTACTTC	CASSSGGQGGSYEQYF
TRBV6-2/TRBV6-3	-	TRBJ2-7	-	TGTGCCAGCAGTTATTATAGCGCCGAGCAGTACTTC	CASSYYSAEQYF
TRBV12-3/TRBV12-4	-	TRBJ2-7	-	TGTGCCAGCAGTTCCACCGGGAGCTACGAGCAGTACTTC	CASSSTGSYEQYF
TRBV20-1	-	TRBJ2-7	-	TGCAGTGCTAGAAACGGACAGTACGAGCAGTACTTC	CSARNGQYEQYF
TRBV6-1	-	TRBJ2-5	-	TGTGCCAGCAGTGTTGGGCAGCTGGAGACCCAGTACTTC	CASSVGQLETQYF